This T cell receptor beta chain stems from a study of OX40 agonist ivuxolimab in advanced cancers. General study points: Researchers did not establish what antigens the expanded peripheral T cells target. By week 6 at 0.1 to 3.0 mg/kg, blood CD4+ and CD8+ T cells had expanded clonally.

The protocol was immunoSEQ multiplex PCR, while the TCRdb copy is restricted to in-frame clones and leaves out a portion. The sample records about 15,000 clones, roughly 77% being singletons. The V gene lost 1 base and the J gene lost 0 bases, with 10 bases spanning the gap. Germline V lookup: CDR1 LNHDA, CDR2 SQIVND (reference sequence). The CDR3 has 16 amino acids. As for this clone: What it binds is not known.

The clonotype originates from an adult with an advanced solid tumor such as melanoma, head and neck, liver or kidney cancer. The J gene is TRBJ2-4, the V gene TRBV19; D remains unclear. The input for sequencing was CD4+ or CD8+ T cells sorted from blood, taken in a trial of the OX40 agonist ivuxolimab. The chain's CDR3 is CASSIGWTIAKNIQYF. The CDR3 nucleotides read TGTGCCAGTAGTATAGGATGGACCATAGCCAAAAACATTCAGTACTTC.